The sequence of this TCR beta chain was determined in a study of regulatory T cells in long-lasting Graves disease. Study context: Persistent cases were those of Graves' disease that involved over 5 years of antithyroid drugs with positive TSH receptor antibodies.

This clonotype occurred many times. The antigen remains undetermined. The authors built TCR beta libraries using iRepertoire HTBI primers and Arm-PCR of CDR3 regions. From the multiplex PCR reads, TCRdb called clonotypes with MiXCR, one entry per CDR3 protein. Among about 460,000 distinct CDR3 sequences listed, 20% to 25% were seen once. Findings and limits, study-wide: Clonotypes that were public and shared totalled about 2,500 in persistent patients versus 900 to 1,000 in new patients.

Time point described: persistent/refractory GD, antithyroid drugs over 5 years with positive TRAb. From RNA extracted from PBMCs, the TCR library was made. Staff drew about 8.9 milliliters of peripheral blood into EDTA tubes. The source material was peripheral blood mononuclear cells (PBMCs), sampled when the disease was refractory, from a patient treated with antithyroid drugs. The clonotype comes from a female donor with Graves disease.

The CDR3 DNA sequence: TGTGCCAGCAGTTTAAGCGGGAGGGCGGACGGGGAGCTGTTTTTT. Its translation: CASSLSGRADGELFF. The gene calls are TRBV12-3 or TRBV12-4 and TRBJ2-2; 10 bases agree with TRBD2. J lost 7 bases, V lost 2 bases, and 4 bases had no gene match. The CDR3 length is 15 residues.